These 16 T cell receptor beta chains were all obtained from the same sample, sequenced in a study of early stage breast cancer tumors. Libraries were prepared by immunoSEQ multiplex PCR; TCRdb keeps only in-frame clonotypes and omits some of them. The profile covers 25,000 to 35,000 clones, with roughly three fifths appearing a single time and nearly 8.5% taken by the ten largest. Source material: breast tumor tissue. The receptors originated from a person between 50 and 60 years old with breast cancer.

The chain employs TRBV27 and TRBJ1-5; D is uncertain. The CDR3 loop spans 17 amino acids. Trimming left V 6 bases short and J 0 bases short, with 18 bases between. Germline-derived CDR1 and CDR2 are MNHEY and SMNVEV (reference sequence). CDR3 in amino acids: CASSQYVTEDSNQPQHF. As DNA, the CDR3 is TGTGCCAGCAGCCAATATGTCACAGAGGATAGCAATCAGCCCCAGCATTTT.

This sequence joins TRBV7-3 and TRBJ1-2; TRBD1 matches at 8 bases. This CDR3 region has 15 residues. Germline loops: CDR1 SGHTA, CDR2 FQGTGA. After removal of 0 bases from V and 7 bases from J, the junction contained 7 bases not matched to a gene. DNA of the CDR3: TGTGCCAGCAGCTTAACGGAGACAGGGGAGCGTGGCTACACCTTC. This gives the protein CASSLTETGERGYTF.

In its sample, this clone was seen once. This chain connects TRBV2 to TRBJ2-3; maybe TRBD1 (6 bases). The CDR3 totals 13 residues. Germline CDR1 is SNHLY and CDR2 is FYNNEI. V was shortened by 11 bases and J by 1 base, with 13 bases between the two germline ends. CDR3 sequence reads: CAPTGRGTDTQYF. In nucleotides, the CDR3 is TGTGCCCCCACAGGGAGAGGCACAGATACGCAGTATTTT.

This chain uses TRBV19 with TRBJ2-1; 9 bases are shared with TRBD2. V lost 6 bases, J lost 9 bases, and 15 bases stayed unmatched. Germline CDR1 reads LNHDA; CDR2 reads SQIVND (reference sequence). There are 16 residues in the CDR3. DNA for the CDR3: TGTGCCAGTAGCCCTCCGGGGAGCGGGAGGAGGATTGAGCAGTTCTTC. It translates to CASSPPGSGRRIEQFF.

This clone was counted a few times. The CDR3 is CASSRTPGLEAYEQYF. The CDR3, as DNA: TGTGCCAGCAGTCGCACCCCGGGACTAGAGGCCTACGAGCAGTACTTC. The V and J genes are TRBV27 and TRBJ2-7; 8 nucleotides match TRBD2. CDR1 is MNHEY and CDR2 is SMNVEV in the germline V gene (reference sequence). This CDR3 comprises 16 residues. V was clipped by 5 bases and J by 2 bases; unmatched bases: 11.

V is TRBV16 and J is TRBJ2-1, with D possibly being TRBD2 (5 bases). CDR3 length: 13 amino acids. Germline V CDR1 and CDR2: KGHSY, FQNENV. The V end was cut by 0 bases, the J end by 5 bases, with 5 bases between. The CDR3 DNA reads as TGTGCCAGCAGCCAATCGAGGGACAATGAGCAGTTCTTC. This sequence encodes CASSQSRDNEQFF.

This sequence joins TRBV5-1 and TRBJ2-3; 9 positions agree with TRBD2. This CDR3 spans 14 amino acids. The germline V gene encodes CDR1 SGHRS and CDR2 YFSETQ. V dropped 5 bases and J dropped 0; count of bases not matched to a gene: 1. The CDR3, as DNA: TGCGCCAGCAGAACTAGCGGGAGCACAGATACGCAGTATTTT. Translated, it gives CASRTSGSTDTQYF.

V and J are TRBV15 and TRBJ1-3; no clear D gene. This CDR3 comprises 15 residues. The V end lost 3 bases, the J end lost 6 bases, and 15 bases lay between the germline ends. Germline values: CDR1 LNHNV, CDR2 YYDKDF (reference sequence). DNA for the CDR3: TGTGCCACCAGCAGCGGCCGCCGTCAAACAAACACCATATATTTT. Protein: CATSSGRRQTNTIYF. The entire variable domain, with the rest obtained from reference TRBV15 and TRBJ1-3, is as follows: DAMVIQNPRYQVTQFGKPVTLSCSQTLNHNVMYWYQQKSSQAPKLLFHYYDKDFNNEADTPDNFQSRRPNTSFCFLDIRSPGLGDTAMYLCATSSGRRQTNTIYFGEGSWLTVV.

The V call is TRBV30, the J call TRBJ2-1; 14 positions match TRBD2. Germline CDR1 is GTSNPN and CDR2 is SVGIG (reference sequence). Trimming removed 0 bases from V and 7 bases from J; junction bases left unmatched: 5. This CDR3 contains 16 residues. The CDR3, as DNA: TGTGCCTGGAGTGTGCCGGGACTAGCGGGAGTAAATGAGCAGTTCTTC. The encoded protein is CAWSVPGLAGVNEQFF.

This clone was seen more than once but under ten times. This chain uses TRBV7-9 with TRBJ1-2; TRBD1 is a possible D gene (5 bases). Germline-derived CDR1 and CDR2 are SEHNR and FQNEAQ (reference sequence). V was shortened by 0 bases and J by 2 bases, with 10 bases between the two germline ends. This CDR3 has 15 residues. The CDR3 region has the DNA TGTGCCAGCAGCTTAGCCGGGGACCGCAACTATGGCTACACCTTC. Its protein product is CASSLAGDRNYGYTF.

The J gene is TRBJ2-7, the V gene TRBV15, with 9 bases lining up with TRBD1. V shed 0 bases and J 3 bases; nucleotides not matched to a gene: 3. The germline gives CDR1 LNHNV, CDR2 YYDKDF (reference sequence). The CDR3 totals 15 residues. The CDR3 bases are TGTGCCACCAGCAGAGAGACAGGGGGTATCTACGAGCAGTACTTC. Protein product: CATSRETGGIYEQYF.

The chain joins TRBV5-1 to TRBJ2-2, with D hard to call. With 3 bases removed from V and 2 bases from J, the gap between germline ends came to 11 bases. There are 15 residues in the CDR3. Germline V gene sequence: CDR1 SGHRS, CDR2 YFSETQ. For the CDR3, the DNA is TGCGCCAGCAGCTCCCTCACGGATAACACCGGGGAGCTGTTTTTT. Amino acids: CASSSLTDNTGELFF.

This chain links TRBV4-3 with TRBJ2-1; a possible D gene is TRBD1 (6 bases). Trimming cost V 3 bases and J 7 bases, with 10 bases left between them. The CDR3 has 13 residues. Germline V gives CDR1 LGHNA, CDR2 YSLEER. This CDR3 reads CASSQEQGNEQFF. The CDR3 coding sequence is TGCGCCAGCAGCCAGGAACAGGGAAATGAGCAGTTCTTC.

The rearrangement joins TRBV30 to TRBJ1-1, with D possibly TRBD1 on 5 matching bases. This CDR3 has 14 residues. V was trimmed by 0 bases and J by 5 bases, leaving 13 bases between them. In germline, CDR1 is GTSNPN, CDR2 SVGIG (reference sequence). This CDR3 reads CAWSVGEGRTEAFF. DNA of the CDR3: TGTGCCTGGAGTGTAGGGGAGGGGCGGACTGAAGCTTTCTTT.

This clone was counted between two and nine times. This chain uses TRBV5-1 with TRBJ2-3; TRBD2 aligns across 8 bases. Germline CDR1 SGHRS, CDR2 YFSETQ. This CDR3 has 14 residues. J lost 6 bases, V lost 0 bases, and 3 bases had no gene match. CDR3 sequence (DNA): TGCGCCAGCAGCTTGGGCGGGAGGACGGATACGCAGTATTTT. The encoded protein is CASSLGGRTDTQYF.

The CDR3 DNA reads as TGTGCCACCAGCAGAGAAAGGGGGACTGGGGCCAACGTCCTGACTTTC. It codes for CATSRERGTGANVLTF. The rearrangement links TRBV15 to TRBJ2-6; tentatively, D is TRBD1 (6 bases). The CDR3 is 16 residues long. Germline CDR1 reads LNHNV; CDR2 reads YYDKDF (reference sequence). V lost 0 bases and J 2 bases, leaving 8 bases between the germline ends.